This entry describes one T cell receptor beta chain. The data stem from a study of OX40 agonist ivuxolimab in advanced cancers. Germline CDR1 is SNHLY and CDR2 is FYNNEI. J was trimmed by 1 base and V by 8 bases; bases with no gene match: 2. This CDR3 is 13 amino acids long. Using immunoSEQ multiplex PCR, the repertoire was profiled, and TCRdb retains in-frame clones only, with some absent. The data show about 33,000 clones, 79% seen once. J is TRBJ1-5 and V is TRBV2; 7 positions agree with TRBD1. This sequence was found in an adult with an advanced solid tumor such as melanoma, head and neck, liver or kidney cancer. The sequences come from CD4+ or CD8+ T cells sorted from blood, collected in a trial of the OX40 agonist ivuxolimab. DNA of the CDR3: TGTGCCAGCGGGACAGTCAGCAATCAGCCCCAGCATTTT. Amino acid sequence: CASGTVSNQPQHF.